The clone carrying this T cell receptor (beta chain) has just a few counts. Its antigen remains unidentified. CDR1 is MGHRA and CDR2 is YSYEKL in the germline V gene. V lost 2 bases to trimming and J lost 3 bases, with 14 bases between them. The CDR3 has 16 amino acids. Unique molecular identifiers were present on the cDNA, and a universal primer site came from template switching. Using its own MiXCR run on the 5' RACE reads, TCRdb lists one record per CDR3 protein. The data show 300,000 to 350,000 distinct CDR3 sequences, about 12% seen once. This entry comes from a study of identical twins. General observations from the study: Modelling approaches yielded underestimates of out-of-frame TCR alpha sharing between monozygotic twins.

This sample also appeared in a second study, on yellow fever vaccine responses in identical twins. From that second work: Convergence reportedly seemed to mark part of the twins' vaccine T cell response, with personalization marking the rest.

Sequencing used CD8+ T cells sorted from blood. This receptor was taken from a young woman in good health. The chain joins TRBV4-1 to TRBJ1-5; tentative D call: TRBD1 (6 bases). This CDR3 is CASSQSPGTPNQPQHF. The CDR3 region has the DNA TGCGCCAGCAGCCAATCACCCGGGACACCCAATCAGCCCCAGCATTTT.